This T cell receptor (beta chain) was captured by sequencing in a study of cytotoxic CD8 clonotypes in ibrutinib-treated CLL. The data were produced by immunoSEQ multiplex PCR, yet TCRdb's version contains in-frame clones alone and is incomplete. The data hold 45,000 to 50,000 clones, with approximately 53% observed a single time. The V segment lost 0 bases and the J segment 5 bases; nucleotides outside the gene matches: 5. This CDR3 is 15 amino acids long. Looked up from germline, CDR1 is SGDLS and CDR2 is YYNGEE. This sequence was found in a human donor with chronic lymphocytic leukemia. This chain links TRBV9 with TRBJ2-7; 10 bases are shared with TRBD1. The sample in question was PBMCs, obtained after 12 months of ibrutinib treatment. The CDR3: CASSVGGTGAHEQYF. The DNA of the CDR3 is TGTGCCAGCAGCGTAGGGGGGACAGGGGCCCACGAGCAGTACTTC.